This TCR beta chain was identified in a study of T cells after yellow fever vaccination. This clonotype was picked up many times. Its antigen is as yet unknown. Study-level findings and limits: The study noted that FACS-sorted repertoires could contain abundant clonotypes contaminating from the bulk population.

The CDR3 runs 13 residues. The germline gives CDR1 DFQATT, CDR2 SNEGSKA (reference sequence). Deletions cut 1 base from V and 5 bases from J, with 9 bases between. TCRdb reprocessed the 5' RACE reads with MiXCR, giving one entry per CDR3 protein. The top ten hold approximately 16% of the sample, which has nearly 350,000 distinct CDR3 sequences, roughly 8.6% seen once. Sample: PBMCs, taken about 49 days after the first yellow fever vaccination. The chain recombines TRBV20-1 with TRBJ2-1; D remains unclear. The sequence came from a man aged 18 to 30 who received the YFV17D yellow fever vaccine. The CDR3 DNA reads as TGCAGTGCTAGAGTATCCTTAAACAATGAGCAGTTCTTC. It translates to CSARVSLNNEQFF.